This T cell receptor (beta chain) stems from a study of Graves' ophthalmopathy and Graves' hyperthyroidism. The germline V and J ends were trimmed by 6 bases and 6 bases, with 8 bases remaining between them. The CDR3 covers 12 residues. Researchers took RNA transcripts and amplified TCR beta CDR3 regions from them. Second-round multiplex PCR came after first-round RT-PCR with HTBI primers. TCRdb independently ran MiXCR on the multiplex PCR reads; one entry per CDR3 protein. The table has 200,000 to 250,000 distinct CDR3 sequences, around a fifth seen once; the top ten hold under 55%. The receptor's source is a woman in her forties or fifties with Graves' ophthalmopathy. Material: peripheral blood. The rearrangement links TRBV12-3 or TRBV12-4 to TRBJ2-2; D unclear. CDR3 sequence: CASSPGPGELFF. The DNA of the CDR3 is TGTGCCAGCAGCCCTGGCCCCGGGGAGCTGTTTTTT.